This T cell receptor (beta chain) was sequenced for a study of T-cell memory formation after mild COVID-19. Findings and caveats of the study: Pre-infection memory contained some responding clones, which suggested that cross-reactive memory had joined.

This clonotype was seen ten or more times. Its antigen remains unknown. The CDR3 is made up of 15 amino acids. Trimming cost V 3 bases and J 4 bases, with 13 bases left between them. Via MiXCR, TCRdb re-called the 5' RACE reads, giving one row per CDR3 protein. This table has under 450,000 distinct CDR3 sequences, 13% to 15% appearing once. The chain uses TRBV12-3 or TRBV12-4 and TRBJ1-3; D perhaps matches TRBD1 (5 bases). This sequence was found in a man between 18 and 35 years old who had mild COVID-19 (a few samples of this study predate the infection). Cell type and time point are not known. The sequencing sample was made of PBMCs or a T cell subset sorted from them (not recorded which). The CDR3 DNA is TGTGCCAGCAGTTTGTTCGGGGGTCGGGGAAACACCATATATTTT. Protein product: CASSLFGGRGNTIYF.